This T cell receptor beta chain comes out of a study of beta chain features in type 1 diabetes. V lost 5 bases and J lost 6, with 14 bases in between. This CDR3 region has 13 residues. Germline V gene lookup returns CDR1 MNHEY and CDR2 SVGAGI. Investigators reverse transcribed all isolated RNA, so they sequenced expressed TCRB transcripts. The assay was immunoSEQ multiplex PCR, and TCRdb's table has in-frame clones only and misses some. The sample lists about 140,000 clones, roughly 7.2% occurring once. General study points: There were fewer insertions and more deletions at the VDJ junctions of type 1 diabetes patients.

On this clone: Its target is unknown.

One heparinised draw, averaging around 120 mL, was taken per donor. Staining for CD45RO/CCR7/CD25/CD127/CD95/CD27 allowed sorting of CD4+ naive, central memory, regulatory and stem cell-like memory cells. This rearrangement joins TRBV6-5 to TRBJ2-7; possibly TRBD1 for D (5 bases). The TCR sequence derives from a woman aged 30 to 39 in good health. Sequenced input: central memory CD4+ T cells from blood. CDR3: CASSAFSRAEQYF. CDR3 bases: TGTGCCAGCAGTGCTTTTTCCAGGGCCGAGCAGTACTTC.